This T cell receptor beta chain was identified during a study of spatial heterogeneity in lung cancer. Looking at the study overall: Unique TCR and UMI combinations averaged more than ten appearances each in raw reads.

Sample time point: blood at routine non-recurrence follow-up after resection. Extraction of whole RNA from tumor, nontumor lung or frozen PBMC preceded unsorted sequencing. TCRdb re-analysed the 5' RACE reads in MiXCR, keeping a single row per CDR3 protein. Among tens of thousands of distinct CDR3 sequences listed, about 10% were seen once. This clonotype was observed many times. This CDR3 contains 14 residues. Germline-derived CDR1 and CDR2 are SNHLY and FYNNEI. The germline V and J ends were trimmed by 2 bases and 9 bases, with 14 bases remaining between them. The source of this sequence is a male donor with early-stage non-small cell lung cancer. The chain employs TRBV2 and TRBJ2-1; either TRBD1 or TRBD2 may fit D (6 bases each). The starting material was PBMCs, obtained at follow-up. The CDR3 DNA follows: TGTGCCAGCAGTGAATCGGGGGCCGCCATTGAGCAGTTCTTC. Amino acids: CASSESGAAIEQFF.